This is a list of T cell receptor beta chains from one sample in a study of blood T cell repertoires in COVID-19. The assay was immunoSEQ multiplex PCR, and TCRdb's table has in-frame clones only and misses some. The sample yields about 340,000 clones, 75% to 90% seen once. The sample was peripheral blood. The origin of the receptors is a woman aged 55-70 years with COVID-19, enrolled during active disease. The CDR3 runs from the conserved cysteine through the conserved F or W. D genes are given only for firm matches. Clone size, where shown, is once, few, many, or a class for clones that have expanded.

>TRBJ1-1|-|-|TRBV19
TGTGCCAGTAGTATCCGGGAGAACACTGAAGCTTTCTTT
CASSIRENTEAFF
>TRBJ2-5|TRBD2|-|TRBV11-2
TGTGCCAGCAGCTTCTACACCGGGGGGACCCAAGAGACCCAGTACTTC
CASSFYTGGTQETQYF
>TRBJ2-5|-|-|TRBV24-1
TGTGCCACCAGTGACTGGACAGATCCCCAGGAGACCCAGTACTTC
CATSDWTDPQETQYF
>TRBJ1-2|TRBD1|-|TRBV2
TGTGCCAGCAGTCGGGACAGCCCCTATGGCTACACCTTC
CASSRDSPYGYTF
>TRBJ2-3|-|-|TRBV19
TGTGCCAGTAGTATTCGCCCTCAGGGGCTAGGGGGAGATACGCAGTATTTT
CASSIRPQGLGGDTQYF
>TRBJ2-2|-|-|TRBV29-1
TGCAGCGTTGTAGAGGCAGGGATTGACACCGGGGAGCTGTTTTTT
CSVVEAGIDTGELFF
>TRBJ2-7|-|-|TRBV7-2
TGTGCCAGCAGCTTATTACAGGGATACGAGCAGTACTTC
CASSLLQGYEQYF
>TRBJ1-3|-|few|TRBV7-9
TGTGCCAGCAGCTTAGGACTTGGACAAGGAAACACCATATATTTT
CASSLGLGQGNTIYF
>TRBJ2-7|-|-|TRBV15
TGTGCCACCAGCAGAGATTTTGGGAGTTACGAGCAGTACTTC
CATSRDFGSYEQYF
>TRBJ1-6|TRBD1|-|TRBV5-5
TGTGCCAGCAGCTCCTTTACAGGGGGCTCCTATAATTCACCCCTCCACTTT
CASSSFTGGSYNSPLHF
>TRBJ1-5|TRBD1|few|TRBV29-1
TGCAGCGTAACCGCAGCAGGGGGCGGCAATCAGCCCCAGCATTTT
CSVTAAGGGNQPQHF
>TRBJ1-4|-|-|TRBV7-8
TGTGCCAGCAGCTTAGCCCTCCGACAGGATGAAAAACTGTTTTTT
CASSLALRQDEKLFF
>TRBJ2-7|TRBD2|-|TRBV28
TGTGCCAGCAGTCCCCCTCGGGACTACCTCTACGAGCAGTACTTC
CASSPPRDYLYEQYF
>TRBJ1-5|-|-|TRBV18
TGTGCCAGCTCACCGTGGGCAGTTAGCAATCAGCCCCAGCATTTT
CASSPWAVSNQPQHF
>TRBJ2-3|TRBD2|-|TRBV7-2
TGTGCCAGCAGCTTAGCTAGCGGGGGGTCAGATACGCAGTATTTT
CASSLASGGSDTQYF
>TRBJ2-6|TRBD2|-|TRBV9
TGTGCCAGCAGCGTAGCGGGGGGGGACCTTTCTGGGGCCAACGTCCTGACTTTC
CASSVAGGDLSGANVLTF
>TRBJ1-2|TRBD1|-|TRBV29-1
TGCAGCGTTGAAGATGGGACAGGGGGCTATGGCTACACCTTC
CSVEDGTGGYGYTF
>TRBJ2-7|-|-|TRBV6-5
TGTGCCAGCAGCCTCAGGGCTAAGAATCGCTACGAGCAGTACTTC
CASSLRAKNRYEQYF